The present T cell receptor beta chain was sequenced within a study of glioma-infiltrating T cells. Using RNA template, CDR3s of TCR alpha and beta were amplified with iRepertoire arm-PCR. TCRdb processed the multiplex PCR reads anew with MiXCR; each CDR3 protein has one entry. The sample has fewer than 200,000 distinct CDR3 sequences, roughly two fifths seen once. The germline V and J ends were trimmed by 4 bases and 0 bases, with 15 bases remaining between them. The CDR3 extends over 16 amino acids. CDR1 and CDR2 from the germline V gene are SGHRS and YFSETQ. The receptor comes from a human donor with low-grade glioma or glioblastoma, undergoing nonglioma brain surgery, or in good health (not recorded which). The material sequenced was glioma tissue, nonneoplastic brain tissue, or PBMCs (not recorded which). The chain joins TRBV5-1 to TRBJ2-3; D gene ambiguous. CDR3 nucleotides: TGCGCCAGCAGCCCGGGCTCGGTGGACAGCACAGATACGCAGTATTTT. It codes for CASSPGSVDSTDTQYF.